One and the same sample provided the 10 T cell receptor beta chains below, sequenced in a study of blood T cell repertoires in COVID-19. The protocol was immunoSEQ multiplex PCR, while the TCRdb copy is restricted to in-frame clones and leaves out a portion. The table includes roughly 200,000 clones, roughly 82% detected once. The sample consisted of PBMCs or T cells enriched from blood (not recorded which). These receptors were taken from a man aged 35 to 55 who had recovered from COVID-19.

CDR3 nucleotides: TGTGCCAGCAGCTTAGCAGGGAACACTGAAGCTTTCTTT. It translates to CASSLAGNTEAFF. The genes are TRBV11-3 and TRBJ1-1, with no clear D. CDR1 is SGHNT, CDR2 YENEEA, per germline. The CDR3 is 13 amino acids. The V end was cut by 1 base, the J end by 1 base, with 4 bases between.

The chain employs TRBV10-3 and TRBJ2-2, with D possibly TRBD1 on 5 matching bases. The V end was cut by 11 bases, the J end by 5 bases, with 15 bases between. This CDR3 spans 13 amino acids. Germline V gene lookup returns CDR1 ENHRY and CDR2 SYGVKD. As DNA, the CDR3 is TGTGCCGCCCACGACAGTTCGACCGGGGAGCTGTTTTTT. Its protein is CAAHDSSTGELFF.

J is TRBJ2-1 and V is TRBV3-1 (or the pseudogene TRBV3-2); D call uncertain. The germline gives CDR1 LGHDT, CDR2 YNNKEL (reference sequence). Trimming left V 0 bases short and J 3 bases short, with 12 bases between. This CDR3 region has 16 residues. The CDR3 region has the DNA TGTGCCAGCAGCCAAGATCGACTTGTTGTCTACAATGAGCAGTTCTTC. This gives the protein CASSQDRLVVYNEQFF.

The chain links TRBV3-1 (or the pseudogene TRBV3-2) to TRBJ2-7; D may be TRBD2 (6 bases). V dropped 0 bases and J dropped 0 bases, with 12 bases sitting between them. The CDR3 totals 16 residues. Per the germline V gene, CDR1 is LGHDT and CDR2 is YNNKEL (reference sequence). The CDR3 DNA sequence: TGTGCCAGCAGCCAAGAAAGGCGGGGCAGCTCCTACGAGCAGTACTTC. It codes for CASSQERRGSSYEQYF.

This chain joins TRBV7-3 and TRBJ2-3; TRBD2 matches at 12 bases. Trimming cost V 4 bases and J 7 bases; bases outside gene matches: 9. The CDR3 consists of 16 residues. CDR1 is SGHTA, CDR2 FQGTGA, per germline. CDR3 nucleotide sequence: TGTGCCAGCAGCTCCTGGACTAGCGGGACCGGGAATACGCAGTATTTT. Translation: CASSSWTSGTGNTQYF.

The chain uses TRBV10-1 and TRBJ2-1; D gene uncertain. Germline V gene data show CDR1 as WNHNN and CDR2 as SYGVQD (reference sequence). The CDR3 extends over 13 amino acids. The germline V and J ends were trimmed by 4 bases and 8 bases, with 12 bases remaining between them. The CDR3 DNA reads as TGCGCCAGCAGTGCACCCGGAGTCGATGAGCAGTTCTTC. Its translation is CASSAPGVDEQFF.

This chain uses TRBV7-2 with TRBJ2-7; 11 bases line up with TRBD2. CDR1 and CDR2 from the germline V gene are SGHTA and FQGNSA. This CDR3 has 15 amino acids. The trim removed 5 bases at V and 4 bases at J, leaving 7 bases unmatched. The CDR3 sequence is CASSLQTSGIYEQYV. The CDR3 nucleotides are TGTGCCAGCAGCCTCCAGACTAGCGGGATATACGAGCAGTACGTC.

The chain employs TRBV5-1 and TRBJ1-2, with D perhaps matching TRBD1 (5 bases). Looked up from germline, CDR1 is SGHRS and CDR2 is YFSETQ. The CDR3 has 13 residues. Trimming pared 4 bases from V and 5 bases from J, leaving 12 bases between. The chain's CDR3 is CASSPGNQYGYTF. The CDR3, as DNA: TGCGCCAGCAGCCCAGGGAATCAATATGGCTACACCTTC.

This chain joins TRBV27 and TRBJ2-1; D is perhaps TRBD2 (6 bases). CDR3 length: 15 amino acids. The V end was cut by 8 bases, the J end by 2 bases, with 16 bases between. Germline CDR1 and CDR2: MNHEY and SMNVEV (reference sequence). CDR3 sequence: CASASPGTPYNEQFF. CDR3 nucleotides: TGTGCCAGCGCCTCTCCCGGGACTCCCTACAATGAGCAGTTCTTC.

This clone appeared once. The CDR3 protein is CASSQDPQMNTEAFF. CDR3 coding DNA: TGCGCCAGCAGCCAAGATCCCCAGATGAACACTGAAGCTTTCTTT. This chain links TRBV4-3 with TRBJ1-1; D uncertain. Germline CDR1 reads LGHNA; CDR2 reads YSLEER. The CDR3 runs to 15 residues. Trimming stripped 0 bases from V and 0 bases from J, with 8 bases between.